These 9 T cell receptor beta chains were sequenced from one sample in a study of T cells in Graves' hyperthyroidism and ophthalmopathy (dated by TCRdb to between 2017 and 2020). The library was made by multiplex PCR. Sequencing instrument: Illumina HiSeq 2000. The TCR beta CDR3 regions were amplified from the RNA transcripts. For the first round of RT-PCR on the TCR CDR3, the HTBI primer set was used together with the Qiagen OneStep RT-PCR kit. TCRdb reprocessed the public reads (quality trimming at Q25 with fastp, clone calling with MiXCR) and kept in-frame beta chains. For every CDR3 protein sequence, its rows merge into one entry that carries the most common genes and DNA. The sample profile shows approximately 300,000 distinct CDR3 sequences; more than 15% of them were found once. The ten largest clonotypes hold around 55% of the sample. The sequenced sample consisted of blood. These receptors were taken from a woman aged 60 to 75 with Graves' ophthalmopathy.

This clonotype was observed at least ten times. The chain recombines TRBV18 with TRBJ1-1; unclear D gene. The CDR3 covers 15 residues. V dropped 0 bases and J dropped 1 base, with 9 bases sitting between them. Germline V CDR1 and CDR2: KGHSH, LQKENI. CDR3 region: CASSPPYRSNTEAFF. Here the CDR3 DNA reads TGTGCCAGCTCACCACCCTACAGATCGAACACTGAAGCTTTCTTT.

This clonotype was seen many times. The chain uses TRBV20-1 and TRBJ1-6; D is uncertain. The CDR3 has 16 residues. V shed 6 bases and J shed 3 bases, with 18 bases lying between them. The germline V gene has CDR1 DFQATT and CDR2 SNEGSKA (reference sequence). In DNA form, the CDR3 reads TGCAGTGCGGCGACTCAAGCCCTATACTATAATTCACCCCTCCACTTT. It yields the protein CSAATQALYYNSPLHF.

This clonotype was detected a few times. V gene TRBV4-3 combines with J gene TRBJ1-2; a possible D gene is TRBD1 (6 bases). Trimming took off 5 bases at V and 8 bases at J, with 18 bases between the two ends. The CDR3 consists of 14 residues. Germline V CDR1 and CDR2: LGHNA, YSLEER. For the CDR3, the DNA is TGCGCCAGCAGCTGGAGCCAGGGGAAAGAAGGCTACACCTTC. Translated, it gives CASSWSQGKEGYTF.

This clonotype was recorded at least ten times. The chain carries TRBV18 and TRBJ2-1; D is ambiguous. Between the trimmed V and J ends, which lost 2 bases and 6 bases, there was a span of 8 bases. CDR1 is KGHSH and CDR2 is LQKENI in the germline V gene. This CDR3 has 13 amino acids. Here the CDR3 reads CASSPVRLNEQFF. In DNA, the CDR3 is TGTGCCAGCTCACCAGTCAGGCTCAATGAGCAGTTCTTC.

Ten or more counts support this clonotype. J is TRBJ1-5 and V is TRBV6-1; 7 bases agree with TRBD1. This CDR3 has 14 amino acids. CDR1 and CDR2 from the germline V gene are MNHNS and SASEGT. The V and J ends lost 7 bases and 4 bases, in that order; junction bases with no gene match: 7. The CDR3 reads CASISGQANQPQHF. The CDR3 DNA is TGTGCCAGCATCTCCGGACAGGCGAATCAGCCCCAGCATTTT.

This clonotype was observed many times. CDR3 amino acids: CSARALRLAGNTDTQYF. CDR3 nucleotide sequence: TGCAGTGCTAGAGCACTTAGACTAGCGGGCAACACAGATACGCAGTATTTT. This chain uses TRBV20-1 with TRBJ2-3, with 10 bases fitting TRBD2. Trimming at V came to 1 base and at J to 2 bases, leaving 9 bases not matched to a gene. The germline gives CDR1 DFQATT, CDR2 SNEGSKA (reference sequence). The CDR3 loop spans 17 amino acids.

This clonotype showed up many times. The chain is built from TRBV18 and TRBJ1-4; D is perhaps TRBD1 (5 bases). Germline V gives CDR1 KGHSH, CDR2 LQKENI. V lost 2 bases and J 5 bases, leaving 9 bases between the germline ends. This CDR3 is built from 14 residues. The CDR3 sequence is CASSPSGGNEKLFF. The CDR3 DNA follows: TGTGCCAGCTCACCATCGGGGGGGAATGAAAAACTGTTTTTT.

This clonotype showed up many times. The CDR3 bases are TGTGCCAGCAGTTTATTTCGGGGGCGCGTCTTCCATGGCTACACCTTC. It is translated as CASSLFRGRVFHGYTF. V is TRBV28 and J is TRBJ1-2; D possibly corresponds to TRBD1 (6 bases). Germline values: CDR1 MDHEN, CDR2 SYDVKM. The CDR3 is 16 amino acids. Trimming removed 1 base from V and 6 bases from J, with 18 bases in between.

The sample holds many counts of this clonotype. This chain links TRBV5-5 with TRBJ2-3, with 8 nucleotides matching TRBD2. CDR3 length: 16 residues. Unmatched junction bases numbered 4, after V lost 0 bases and J lost 1 base. Germline CDR1 reads SGHKS; CDR2 reads YYEKEE (reference sequence). The CDR3 DNA sequence: TGTGCCAGCAGCTTGGGACTAGCGCGTCGCACAGATACGCAGTATTTT. It translates to CASSLGLARRTDTQYF.